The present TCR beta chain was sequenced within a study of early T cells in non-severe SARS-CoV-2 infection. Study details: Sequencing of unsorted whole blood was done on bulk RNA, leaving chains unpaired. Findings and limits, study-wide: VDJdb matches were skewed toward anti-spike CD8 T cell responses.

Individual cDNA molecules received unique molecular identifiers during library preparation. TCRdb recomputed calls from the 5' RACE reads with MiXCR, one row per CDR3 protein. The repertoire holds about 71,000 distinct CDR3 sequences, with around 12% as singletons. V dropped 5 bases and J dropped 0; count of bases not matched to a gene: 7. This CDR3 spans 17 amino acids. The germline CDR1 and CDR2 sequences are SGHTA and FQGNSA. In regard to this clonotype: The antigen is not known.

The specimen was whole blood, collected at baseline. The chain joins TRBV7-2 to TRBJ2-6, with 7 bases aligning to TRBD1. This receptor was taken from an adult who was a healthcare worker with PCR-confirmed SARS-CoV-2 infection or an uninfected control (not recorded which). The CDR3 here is CASSPWAGGSGANVLTF. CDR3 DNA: TGTGCCAGCAGCCCCTGGGCAGGGGGCTCTGGGGCCAACGTCCTGACTTTC.